This T cell receptor beta chain was sequenced for a study of blood T cell repertoires in COVID-19. Trimming took 5 bases from V and 2 from J; bases not matched to a gene: 11. The V gene's germline CDR1 is SEHNR and CDR2 FQNEAQ (reference sequence). The CDR3 is made up of 16 amino acids. Generated by immunoSEQ multiplex PCR, the TCRdb table keeps only in-frame clones and is missing some. This table has around 130,000 clones, around 83% appearing once. The receptor's source is a man aged 25-45 years who had recovered from COVID-19. Sequenced material: PBMCs or T cells enriched from blood (not recorded which). The chain employs TRBV7-9 and TRBJ2-7, with 8 bases matching TRBD2. The CDR3 protein is CASSPPLGTRPYEQYF. The CDR3 DNA sequence: TGTGCCAGCAGCCCCCCGCTGGGGACTAGGCCCTACGAGCAGTACTTC.